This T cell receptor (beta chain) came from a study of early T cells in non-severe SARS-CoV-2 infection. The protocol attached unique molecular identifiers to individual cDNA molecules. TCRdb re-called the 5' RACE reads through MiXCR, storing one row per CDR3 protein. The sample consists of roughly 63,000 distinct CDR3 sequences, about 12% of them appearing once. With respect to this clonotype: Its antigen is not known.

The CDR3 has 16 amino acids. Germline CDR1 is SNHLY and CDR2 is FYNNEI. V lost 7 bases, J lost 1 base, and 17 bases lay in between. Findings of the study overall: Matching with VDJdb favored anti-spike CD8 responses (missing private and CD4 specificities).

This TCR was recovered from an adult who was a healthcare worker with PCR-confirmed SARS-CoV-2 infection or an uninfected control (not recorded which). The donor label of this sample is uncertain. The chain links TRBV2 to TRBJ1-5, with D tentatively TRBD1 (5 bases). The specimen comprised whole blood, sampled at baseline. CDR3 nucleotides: TGTGCCAGCACGAGTACGGGGGGTGTAAGCAATCAGCCCCAGCATTTT. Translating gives CASTSTGGVSNQPQHF.